The T cell receptor (beta chain) described here comes from a study of blood T cell repertoires in COVID-19. The protocol was immunoSEQ multiplex PCR, while the TCRdb copy is restricted to in-frame clones and leaves out a portion. The repertoire includes 110,000 or so clones, about 75% of them detected once, and around 19% sits in the top ten. The germline V gene encodes CDR1 GTSNPN and CDR2 SVGIG (reference sequence). The junction had 9 bases not matched to a gene; V was cut back by 5 bases and J by 0 bases. The CDR3 loop spans 15 amino acids. This chain joins TRBV30 and TRBJ1-1; 7 nucleotides line up with TRBD1. Sequenced: peripheral blood. The sequence came from a woman aged 65 to 85 with acute or convalescent COVID-19. CDR3 DNA: TGTGCCTGGGGAGGGACAGCCCGCATGAACACTGAAGCTTTCTTT. The encoded protein is CAWGGTARMNTEAFF. Looking up the rest from reference TRBV30 and TRBJ1-1 gives the full variable domain: SQTIHQWPATLVQPVGSPLSLECTVEGTSNPNLYWYRQAAGRGLQLLFYSVGIGQISSEVPQNLSASRPQDRQFILSSKKLLLSDSGFYLCAWGGTARMNTEAFFGQGTRLTVV.